This T cell receptor (beta chain) was observed in a study of T cell responses to AZD1222 COVID-19 vaccine. Trimming removed 7 bases at V and 7 bases at J, with 11 bases between. The CDR3 runs to 13 residues. Germline V gene sequence: CDR1 MNHEY, CDR2 SVGAGI. Generated by immunoSEQ multiplex PCR, the TCRdb table keeps only in-frame clones and is missing some. The sample consists of about 160,000 clones, around 90% of them appearing once. The sequence was collected from an adult who received the AZD1222 COVID-19 vaccine. This sample comprised peripheral blood, obtained 28 days after the second AZD1222 dose. V gene TRBV6-5 combines with J gene TRBJ1-6; D is perhaps TRBD1 (6 bases). The DNA for the CDR3 is TGTGCCAGCAAAGGGACACGCAATTCACCCCTCCACTTT. Its translation is CASKGTRNSPLHF.